The 2 T cell receptor beta chains presented below share a single source sample, sequenced in a study of T cell responses to AZD1222 COVID-19 vaccine. The repertoire was sequenced with immunoSEQ multiplex PCR; TCRdb's copy has only in-frame clones and lacks some. Seen here are over 100,000 clones, around 90% observed once, and the top ten hold less than 1.3%. This specimen consisted of peripheral blood, obtained 28 days after the second AZD1222 dose. These receptors were taken from an adult who received the AZD1222 COVID-19 vaccine.

The J gene is TRBJ2-1, the V gene TRBV27, with unresolved D. Deletions cut 5 bases from V and 3 bases from J, with 8 bases between. Germline V gene lookup returns CDR1 MNHEY and CDR2 SMNVEV (reference sequence). The CDR3 is made up of 13 amino acids. CDR3 DNA: TGTGCCAGCAGTAGCGCTAACTACAATGAGCAGTTCTTC. It yields the protein CASSSANYNEQFF.

This chain joins TRBV2 and TRBJ2-4, with 12 positions matching TRBD2. V dropped 7 bases and J dropped 8; count of bases not matched to a gene: 18. Germline V lookup: CDR1 SNHLY, CDR2 FYNNEI. The CDR3 has 18 residues. The CDR3 region is CASTLDFVSTSGSDIQYF. In nucleotides, the CDR3 is TGTGCCAGCACGTTGGACTTTGTTTCGACTAGCGGGAGTGACATTCAGTACTTC.